This T cell receptor beta chain was captured by sequencing in a study of blood T cell repertoires in COVID-19. As for the study in general: Specimens from acute and convalescent COVID-19 originated in the United States, Italy and Spain.

The CDR3 loop spans 14 amino acids. Germline V gene lookup returns CDR1 LGHDT and CDR2 YNNKEL (reference sequence). V lost 3 bases and J lost 9; bases outside the gene matches: 3. Profiling relied on immunoSEQ multiplex PCR, and the TCRdb table lists in-frame clones only, not all of them. The sample holds 90,000 to 130,000 clones, 65% to 80% seen once. The chain employs TRBV3-1 (or the pseudogene TRBV3-2) and TRBJ1-6, with 9 bases fitting TRBD1. The receptor's source is an older woman with acute or convalescent COVID-19. The sequenced sample was peripheral blood. DNA for the CDR3: TGTGCCAGCAGCCAGGACAGGGGAACTTCACCCCTCCACTTT. Encoded protein: CASSQDRGTSPLHF.